Below are 25 T cell receptor beta chains sequenced from a single sample in a study of OX40 agonist ivuxolimab in advanced cancers. Profiled with immunoSEQ multiplex PCR; TCRdb holds only in-frame clones, not every one. The sample consists of roughly 40,000 clones, over 75% of them appearing once. The specimen was CD4+ or CD8+ T cells sorted from blood, collected in a trial of the OX40 agonist ivuxolimab. The receptors come from an adult with an advanced solid tumor such as melanoma, head and neck, liver or kidney cancer.

The chain recombines TRBV20-1 with TRBJ2-5; D gene ambiguous. V lost 2 bases to trimming and J lost 2 bases, with 3 bases between them. CDR1 is DFQATT, CDR2 SNEGSKA, per germline (reference sequence). The CDR3 extends over 11 amino acids. The CDR3 spells CSARQQETQYF. CDR3 nucleotide sequence: TGCAGTGCTAGACAGCAAGAGACCCAGTACTTC.

The chain couples TRBV28 to TRBJ1-2, with 7 bases identical to TRBD1. The V segment lost 7 bases and the J segment 3 bases; nucleotides outside the gene matches: 8. The V gene's germline CDR1 is MDHEN and CDR2 SYDVKM. This CDR3 has 14 amino acids. Here the CDR3 reads CASTFRQGDYGYTF. In DNA, the CDR3 is TGTGCCAGCACCTTCCGACAGGGAGACTATGGCTACACCTTC.

The chain employs TRBV2 and TRBJ2-7; D not certain. CDR3 length: 13 residues. The germline V gene encodes CDR1 SNHLY and CDR2 FYNNEI. Trimming shortened V by 6 bases and J by 4 bases, and 13 bases separated the two germline ends. The CDR3 is CASSHSTLYEQYV. For the CDR3, the DNA is TGTGCCAGCAGCCACTCGACCCTATACGAGCAGTACGTC.

This sequence joins TRBV19 and TRBJ1-1; possibly TRBD1 for D (5 bases). Looked up from germline, CDR1 is LNHDA and CDR2 is SQIVND (reference sequence). V dropped 9 bases and J dropped 2 bases, with 10 bases sitting between them. The CDR3 has 12 amino acids. CDR3 nucleotides: TGTGCCAGCAGACAGACAAACACTGAAGCTTTCTTT. Protein product: CASRQTNTEAFF.

The chain uses TRBV14 and TRBJ2-7, with D unresolved. V lost 0 bases and J lost 6, with 15 bases in between. Germline CDR1 SGHDN, CDR2 FVKESK. CDR3 length: 15 residues. CDR3 bases: TGTGCCAGCAGCCAAGATCAAGTGGGTCTGGCCGAGCAGTACGTC. Protein: CASSQDQVGLAEQYV.

The chain employs TRBV5-4 and TRBJ2-7; D is undetermined. The germline V and J ends were trimmed by 2 bases and 7 bases, with 22 bases remaining between them. Per germline, CDR1 SGHNT and CDR2 YYREEE (reference sequence). The CDR3 spans 16 residues. The chain's CDR3 is CASSLSKGGLLREQYF. CDR3 coding DNA: TGTGCCAGCAGCTTATCGAAGGGCGGCCTCTTGCGGGAGCAGTACTTC. Looking up the rest from reference TRBV5-4 and TRBJ2-7 gives the full variable domain: ETGVTQSPTHLIKTRGQQVTLRCSSQSGHNTVSWYQQALGQGPQFIFQYYREEENGRGNFPPRFSGLQFPNYSSELNVNALELDDSALYLCASSLSKGGLLREQYFGPGTRLTVT.

In its sample, this clone was seen once. V is TRBV9 and J is TRBJ2-2, with 7 bases fitting TRBD1. The CDR3 covers 13 residues. Trimming took 3 bases from V and 7 from J; bases not matched to a gene: 3. The V gene's germline CDR1 is SGDLS and CDR2 YYNGEE. The CDR3 reads CASSGNRGGELFF. DNA for the CDR3: TGTGCCAGCAGCGGAAACAGGGGCGGGGAGCTGTTTTTT.

In its sample, this clone was seen a few times. V is TRBV9 and J is TRBJ1-6; a possible D gene is TRBD1 (5 bases). The germline V gene has CDR1 SGDLS and CDR2 YYNGEE. The V and J ends lost 0 bases and 4 bases respectively, with 8 bases between them. The CDR3 is 15 amino acids. As DNA, the CDR3 is TGTGCCAGCAGCGTAGACCAGGGATATAATTCACCCCTCCACTTT. It codes for CASSVDQGYNSPLHF.

The chain is built from TRBV28 and TRBJ2-7; the match to TRBD2 covers 7 bases. The CDR3 extends over 15 amino acids. The germline CDR1 and CDR2 sequences are MDHEN and SYDVKM. Unmatched junction bases numbered 8, after V lost 4 bases and J lost 2 bases. The CDR3 DNA reads as TGTGCCAGCAGTTCCCCCGACGGGGGGACCTACGAGCAGTACGTC. This translates into CASSSPDGGTYEQYV.

This clone was seen a single time. The chain uses TRBV5-1 and TRBJ2-7; D is tentatively TRBD1 or TRBD2 (5 bases each). CDR3 size: 14 residues. Per germline, CDR1 SGHRS and CDR2 YFSETQ. V lost 4 bases, J lost 3 bases, and 14 bases lay in between. The CDR3: CASSPLGRSYEQYV. DNA of the CDR3: TGCGCCAGCAGCCCCCTGGGACGTAGCTACGAGCAGTACGTC.

This chain uses TRBV6-1 with TRBJ1-6; D unclear. Germline CDR1 and CDR2: MNHNS and SASEGT. CDR3 length: 16 amino acids. The ends were cut back, 2 bases at V and 0 bases at J, with 8 bases in the middle. This CDR3 is CASSETWSSYNSPLHF. The CDR3 coding sequence is TGTGCCAGCAGTGAAACTTGGAGCTCCTATAATTCACCCCTCCACTTT.

The chain combines TRBV28 with TRBJ1-1, with no clear D. Germline V gives CDR1 MDHEN, CDR2 SYDVKM. The V end lost 2 bases, the J end lost 4 bases, and 5 bases lay between the germline ends. The CDR3 runs to 12 residues. The CDR3 loop is CASSLEGTEAFF. The CDR3 coding sequence is TGTGCCAGCAGTTTAGAGGGCACTGAAGCTTTCTTT.

V gene TRBV6-6 combines with J gene TRBJ2-2; no clear D gene. CDR1 is MNHNY and CDR2 is SVGAGI in the germline V gene (reference sequence). Trimming left V 5 bases short and J 6 bases short, with 13 bases between. The CDR3 is made up of 14 amino acids. As DNA, the CDR3 is TGTGCCAGCAGTAGGAACCAGTTCTCCGGGGAGCTGTTTTTT. This gives the protein CASSRNQFSGELFF.

The V call is TRBV4-3, the J call TRBJ2-2, with no clear D. The CDR3 runs to 16 residues. Trimming pared 2 bases from V and 4 bases from J, leaving 14 bases between. CDR1 and CDR2 (germline): LGHNA, YSLEER. CDR3 nucleotides: TGCGCCAGCAGCCAACTTGACTCAACGGGCACCGGGGAGCTGTTTTTT. It yields the protein CASSQLDSTGTGELFF.

The V gene is TRBV27, the J gene TRBJ1-5; D uncertain. V was clipped by 0 bases and J by 4 bases, with 16 bases between them. The CDR3 is 17 residues long. The germline gives CDR1 MNHEY, CDR2 SMNVEV (reference sequence). CDR3 DNA sequence: TGTGCCAGCAGTTTATCACGGGTGGGCGGGCGAAATCAGCCCCAGCATTTT. It is translated as CASSLSRVGGRNQPQHF.

The V and J genes are TRBV7-9 and TRBJ1-6; unclear D gene. CDR1 is SEHNR, CDR2 FQNEAQ, per germline (reference sequence). Trimming left V 3 bases short and J 8 bases short, with 14 bases between. The CDR3 has 15 residues. CDR3 protein: CASSFVKGLDSPLHF. The DNA for the CDR3 is TGTGCCAGCAGCTTCGTAAAGGGCTTAGATTCACCCCTCCACTTT.

J is TRBJ1-4 and V is TRBV11-2; unclear D gene. Germline values: CDR1 SGHAT, CDR2 FQNNGV. CDR3 length: 14 amino acids. V was clipped by 5 bases and J by 4 bases, with 11 bases between them. Written as DNA, the CDR3 is TGTGCCAGCAGCCTCCAGGACGGTAATGAAAAACTGTTTTTT. Translation gives CASSLQDGNEKLFF.

The chain recombines TRBV6-6 with TRBJ1-4; D remains ambiguous. In germline, CDR1 is MNHNY, CDR2 SVGAGI (reference sequence). The V end lost 6 bases, the J end lost 12 bases, and 11 bases lay between the germline ends. This CDR3 has 11 residues. The CDR3 protein is CASRFGFELFF. CDR3 DNA: TGTGCCAGCAGATTCGGGTTTGAACTGTTTTTT.

The chain combines TRBV6-1 with TRBJ1-1; D gene ambiguous. V dropped 7 bases and J dropped 7 bases, with 7 bases sitting between them. The CDR3 is 10 residues long. Germline-derived CDR1 and CDR2 are MNHNS and SASEGT. The CDR3, as DNA: TGTGCCAGCACCGGGAGTGAAGCTTTCTTT. Residues: CASTGSEAFF.

The gene calls are TRBV4-3 and TRBJ1-1; 7 bases line up with TRBD1. V was clipped by 4 bases and J by 0 bases; unmatched bases: 2. This CDR3 contains 14 residues. Germline values: CDR1 LGHNA, CDR2 YSLEER. The CDR3 protein is CASSPGQMNTEAFF. CDR3 nucleotides: TGCGCCAGCAGCCCGGGACAGATGAACACTGAAGCTTTCTTT.

This clone was seen more than once but under ten times. The J gene is TRBJ2-7, the V gene TRBV7-9; TRBD2 matches at 9 bases. The CDR3 runs to 14 residues. Germline lookup yields CDR1 SEHNR and CDR2 FQNEAQ (reference sequence). After removal of 2 bases from V and 2 bases from J, the junction contained 1 base not matched to a gene. The CDR3 DNA sequence: TGTGCCAGCAGCTTAAGCGGGGGGACCTACGAGCAGTACTTC. Protein product: CASSLSGGTYEQYF. Variable domain in full (rest from reference TRBV7-9 and TRBJ2-7): DTGVSQNPRHKITKRGQNVTFRCDPISEHNRLYWYRQTLGQGPEFLTYFQNEAQLEKSRLLSDRFSAERPKGSFSTLEIQRTEQGDSAMYLCASSLSGGTYEQYFGPGTRLTVT.

This chain connects TRBV30 to TRBJ2-7; D gene uncertain. The V and J ends lost 8 bases and 6 bases respectively, with 14 bases between them. The CDR3 consists of 11 residues. CDR1 is GTSNPN and CDR2 is SVGIG in the germline V gene (reference sequence). DNA for the CDR3: TGTGCCGGCAGCTCTTGGAGCGAGCAGTACTTC. Encoded protein: CAGSSWSEQYF.

V and J are TRBV4-3 and TRBJ2-7, with TRBD2 as a possible D gene (6 bases). The CDR3 contains 14 residues. V was pared by 0 bases and J by 3 bases, with 9 bases between. In germline, CDR1 is LGHNA, CDR2 YSLEER. The CDR3 loop reads CASSQDPGVYEQYF. The CDR3 bases are TGCGCCAGCAGCCAAGATCCGGGGGTCTACGAGCAGTACTTC.

V usage is TRBV4-1 and J usage is TRBJ2-1; the D gene could be TRBD1 or TRBD2 (5 bases each). In germline, CDR1 is MGHRA, CDR2 YSYEKL. V lost 1 base, J lost 7 bases, and 11 bases lay in between. The CDR3 totals 14 residues. This chain's CDR3 is CASSQGDGPNEQFF. The CDR3 DNA reads as TGCGCCAGCAGCCAAGGGGACGGGCCGAATGAGCAGTTCTTC.

The CDR3 sequence: CASNSSRDYNTDTQYF. The CDR3 region has the DNA TGTGCCAGCAACAGTTCCAGGGACTATAACACAGATACGCAGTATTTT. The V gene is TRBV7-9, the J gene TRBJ2-3, with TRBD2 identical over 7 bases. Germline V gene sequence: CDR1 SEHNR, CDR2 FQNEAQ (reference sequence). The CDR3 sequence is 16 residues long. With 7 bases clipped from V and 2 bases from J, the junction kept 12 bases outside the gene matches.